This T cell receptor (beta chain) is drawn from a study of shared clonotypes between healthy human individuals. Method: immunoSEQ multiplex PCR; TCRdb's copy keeps in-frame clones and lacks some. The table lists approximately 980,000 clones, approximately 80% of them singletons, with approximately 1.5% in the top ten. The table lists this clone with a count of one. Its antigen is as yet unknown. Broader study findings: Even with large depth, rarefaction showed that sorted-subset sequencing was incomplete.

CDR1 and CDR2 (germline): MNHNS, SASEGT. This CDR3 contains 14 residues. V shed 10 bases and J 2 bases; nucleotides not matched to a gene: 9. This TCR was recovered from a man aged 18-30 years in good health. The chain carries TRBV6-1 and TRBJ2-3; TRBD2 matches at 7 bases. Sequencing was done on a sample of memory CD4+ T cells sorted from blood. The subset denotes: CD45RA-negative fraction. CDR3 protein: CATPGLTFTDTQYF. The CDR3 DNA sequence: TGTGCCACCCCGGGACTAACATTCACAGATACGCAGTATTTT.